This T cell receptor beta chain was identified during a study of blood T cells in healthy people across ages. The CDR3 totals 14 residues. Trimming shortened V by 0 bases and J by 6 bases, and 12 bases separated the two germline ends. The germline V gene encodes CDR1 SQVTM and CDR2 ANQGSEA. Alongside a J-beta primer mix, a sample-barcoded 5' primer served in a second PCR lasting roughly 7 to 11 cycles. TCRdb redid the calling of the 5' RACE reads with MiXCR, one entry per CDR3 protein. Among fewer than 1,200,000 distinct CDR3 sequences listed, under 30% were seen once. The same sample was also studied in work on T cells of mothers and their children.

The source of this sequence is a girl aged 2 to 9 in good health. The specimen sequenced was blood. The chain uses TRBV29-1 and TRBJ2-4; D may be TRBD1 (6 bases). The CDR3 region has the DNA TGCAGCGTTGAAGATAGTTACAGGGCAAACATTCAGTACTTC. Protein: CSVEDSYRANIQYF.